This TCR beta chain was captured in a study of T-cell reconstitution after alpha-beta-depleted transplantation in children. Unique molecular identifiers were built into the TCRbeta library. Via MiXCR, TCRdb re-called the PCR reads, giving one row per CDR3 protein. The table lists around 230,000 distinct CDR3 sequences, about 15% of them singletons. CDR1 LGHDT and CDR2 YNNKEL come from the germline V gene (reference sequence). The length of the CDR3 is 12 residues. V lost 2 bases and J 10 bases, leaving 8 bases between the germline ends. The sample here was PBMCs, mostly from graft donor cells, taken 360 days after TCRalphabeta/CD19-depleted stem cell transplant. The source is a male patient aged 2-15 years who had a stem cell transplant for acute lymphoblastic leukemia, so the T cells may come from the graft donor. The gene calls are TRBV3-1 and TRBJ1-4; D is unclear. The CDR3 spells CASSQRPPKLFF. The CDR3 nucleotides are TGTGCCAGCAGCCAACGCCCCCCAAAACTGTTTTTT.